This TCR beta chain appears in the sequencing data of a study of T cells in Graves' hyperthyroidism and ophthalmopathy. Clinical symptoms, serum thyroxine, TRAb, thyroid ultrasound and orbital computed tomography informed diagnoses. TCR beta CDR3 region amplification was performed from RNA transcripts. The TCR CDR3 was amplified in a first-round RT-PCR using the HTBI primer set. TCRdb re-derived calls from the multiplex PCR reads in MiXCR, one entry per CDR3 protein. The sample lists about 500,000 distinct CDR3 sequences, over 45% occurring once. The CDR3 covers 14 residues. Germline-derived CDR1 and CDR2 are SGHRS and YFSETQ. V shed 8 bases, J shed 1 base, and the junction held 6 bases outside the gene matches. The sample holds many counts of this clonotype.

This clonotype was sampled from an adult woman with Graves' disease, either hyperthyroidism or ophthalmopathy (not recorded which). The sample consisted of peripheral blood or thyroid tissue (not recorded which). This chain joins TRBV5-1 and TRBJ1-1; 9 bases are a match to TRBD1. The CDR3 sequence: CASRTGAGNTEAFF. The CDR3, as DNA: TGCGCCAGTCGGACAGGGGCGGGGAACACTGAAGCTTTCTTT.